This is a list of T cell receptor beta chains from one sample in a study of shared clonotypes between healthy human individuals. The table came from immunoSEQ multiplex PCR; TCRdb's copy has only in-frame clones and leaves some out. The sample comprises millions of clones, roughly 96% of which are singletons, and 0.13% rests with the top ten. Material for sequencing was naive CD4+ T cells sorted from blood. The origin of the receptors is a man between 18 and 35 years old in good health. The CDR3 runs from the conserved cysteine through the conserved F or W. D genes are given only for firm matches. Where a row states a size, it is once, few, many or the class of an expanded clone; other rows omit it.

size,V,D,J,length,DNA,CDR3
once,TRBV5-1,.,TRBJ2-7,13,TGCGCCAGCAGTGAAGGGTCTGGGGACGAGCAGTACTTC,CASSEGSGDEQYF
.,TRBV29-1,.,TRBJ2-7,14,TGCAGCGCCGGAAGTCCAGGGCTAAACTACGAGCAGTACTTC,CSAGSPGLNYEQYF
.,TRBV27,.,TRBJ2-5,17,TGTGCCAGCAGTTTATCGAAATTCATTGGGGAGGTGGAGACCCAGTACTTC,CASSLSKFIGEVETQYF
.,TRBV4-1,.,TRBJ1-2,13,TGCGCCAGCAGTCCAGATACTTACTATGGCTACACCTTC,CASSPDTYYGYTF
.,TRBV7-9,TRBD2,TRBJ2-7,13,TGTGCCAGCAGCTTGCGGGGGTCTAAAGAGCAGTACTTC,CASSLRGSKEQYF
.,TRBV7-2,.,TRBJ2-3,15,TGTGCCAGCAGCTTAGCGGGGGTAAGGAGTGATACGCAGTATTTT,CASSLAGVRSDTQYF
.,TRBV5-4,.,TRBJ2-5,13,TGTGCCAGCAGCCCGGACTACCAAGAGACCCAGTACTTC,CASSPDYQETQYF
.,TRBV7-6,.,TRBJ1-3,16,TGTGCCAGCAGCTTGGGGGGTGCAGGCTCAGGAAACACCATATATTTT,CASSLGGAGSGNTIYF
.,TRBV5-1,TRBD1,TRBJ1-2,15,TGCGCCAGCAACCCGGGACAGGGGTGGGACTATGGCTACACCTTC,CASNPGQGWDYGYTF
.,TRBV11-2,TRBD2,TRBJ2-1,16,TGTGCCAGCAGCCCCGTCTTAGCGGGAGGGCCGGTTGAGCAGTTCTTC,CASSPVLAGGPVEQFF
.,TRBV5-6,.,TRBJ1-1,15,TGTGCCAGCAGCAATCGACAGGCCGGGGACACTGAAGCTTTCTTT,CASSNRQAGDTEAFF
.,TRBV6-5,.,TRBJ1-1,13,TGTGCCAGCAGTTACCCGGTGGGGGGCGCAGCTTTCTTT,CASSYPVGGAAFF
.,TRBV11-2,TRBD1,TRBJ1-1,13,TGTGCCAGCAGCGTGGACAGGGGAACTGAAGCTTTCTTT,CASSVDRGTEAFF
.,TRBV5-1,.,TRBJ2-6,15,TGCGCCAGCAGCCCGCGGCAGTCTGGGGCCAACGTCCTGACTTTC,CASSPRQSGANVLTF
.,TRBV10-1,TRBD2,TRBJ2-2,17,TGCGCCAGCAGGGGGCGGGGGATCTCCTCGAACACCGGGGAGCTGTTTTTT,CASRGRGISSNTGELFF
.,TRBV19,.,TRBJ2-2,15,TGTGCCACCTCTAGCCGGGAGATCCTGGTCGGGGAGCTGTTTTTT,CATSSREILVGELFF
.,TRBV5-6,.,TRBJ1-5,16,TGTGCCAGCAGCTGGGGTGGTAGAACAAGCAATCAGCCCCAGCATTTT,CASSWGGRTSNQPQHF
.,TRBV30,.,TRBJ1-6,16,TGTGCCTGGAGTCCCCACGGGACCCTACGGGATTCACCCCTCCACTTT,CAWSPHGTLRDSPLHF
.,TRBV5-6,TRBD1,TRBJ1-1,12,TGTGCCAGCAGCTTGGAGGCAGGGGGAGCTTTCTTT,CASSLEAGGAFF
.,TRBV28,.,TRBJ2-5,16,TGTGCCAACAGTTTAATCAGGCAGACGTACCAAGAGACCCAGTACTTC,CANSLIRQTYQETQYF
.,TRBV19,.,TRBJ1-5,13,TGTGCCAGTAACGTCAACATCAATCAGCCCCAGCATTTT,CASNVNINQPQHF
.,TRBV9,.,TRBJ1-1,15,TGTGCCAGCAGCGTAGTTCCGGGACAAGGTGCTGAAGCTTTCTTT,CASSVVPGQGAEAFF
.,TRBV30,TRBD2,TRBJ2-1,17,TGTGCCTGGAGAGGTCCCGGCGGGCTAGCGGGAGTGGATGAGCAGTTCTTC,CAWRGPGGLAGVDEQFF
.,TRBV6-1,.,TRBJ2-5,13,TGTGCCAGCATGTGGGGTATGGGGGAGACCCAGTACTTC,CASMWGMGETQYF
.,TRBV27,.,TRBJ2-3,12,TGTGCCAGCGCCCGAGCACTGGATACGCAGTATTTT,CASARALDTQYF
.,TRBV2,.,TRBJ1-4,12,TGTGCCAGCGGAGGGAGGGGTGAAAAACTGTTTTTT,CASGGRGEKLFF
once,TRBV28,.,TRBJ1-1,14,TGTGCCAGCAGTTTATCTGGGGCTCACACTGAAGCTTTCTTT,CASSLSGAHTEAFF
.,TRBV15,.,TRBJ1-2,15,TGTGCCACCAGCAGAGGACAGGCGGGGAACTATGGCTACACCTTC,CATSRGQAGNYGYTF
.,TRBV7-9,.,TRBJ1-1,14,TGTGCCAGCAGCTTGAGGACCCTGGGCACTGAAGCTTTCTTT,CASSLRTLGTEAFF
.,TRBV5-1,.,TRBJ1-1,11,TGCGCCAGCAGGGAGAACACTGAAGCTTTCTTT,CASRENTEAFF
.,TRBV18,.,TRBJ1-3,16,TGTGCCAGCTCACCAGGGACTGCAGACTCTGGAAACACCATATATTTT,CASSPGTADSGNTIYF
.,TRBV10-3,TRBD1,TRBJ2-7,15,TGTGCCATCAGCAGGGGGAATTCCAACTCCTACGAGCAGTACTTC,CAISRGNSNSYEQYF
.,TRBV5-5,TRBD2,TRBJ2-7,15,TGTGCCAGCATGCGGGCGGGACTAGCGGGTTACGAGCAGTACTTC,CASMRAGLAGYEQYF
.,TRBV6-6,.,TRBJ1-5,15,TGTGCCAGCACCGAGGGGCGCTGGGGCAATCAGCCCCAGCATTTT,CASTEGRWGNQPQHF
.,TRBV7-9,TRBD1,TRBJ1-2,14,TGTGCCAGCAGCTATGACAGGGATTCCTATGGCTACACCTTC,CASSYDRDSYGYTF
.,TRBV13,.,TRBJ2-7,18,TGTGCCAGCAGCCTAACCGGGACTTTGGACGTAGTGGGCGACGAGCAGTACTTC,CASSLTGTLDVVGDEQYF
.,TRBV5-4,TRBD2,TRBJ2-3,15,TGTGCCAGCAGCCTCGGGGGGGTAGGCGCAGATACGCAGTATTTT,CASSLGGVGADTQYF
.,TRBV18,.,TRBJ2-7,15,TGTGCCAGCTCACCTCATGAACAGGGAGACTACGAGCAGTACTTC,CASSPHEQGDYEQYF
.,TRBV6-1,.,TRBJ2-3,14,TGCGCCAGCAGTATCGGCGGGAGCACAGATACGCAGTATTTT,CASSIGGSTDTQYF
once,TRBV27,.,TRBJ2-7,15,TGTGCCAGCAGCTGGGGAGGCGCCGGAACCTACGAGCAGTACTTC,CASSWGGAGTYEQYF
.,TRBV5-1,TRBD1,TRBJ2-3,16,TGCGCCAGCAGCTTGTCGACAGGGGGCGCAATAGATACGCAGTATTTT,CASSLSTGGAIDTQYF
once,TRBV2,.,TRBJ2-5,14,TGTGCCAGCAGTCGAATCAGGGCCCAAGAGACCCAGTACTTC,CASSRIRAQETQYF
.,TRBV7-2,.,TRBJ1-4,16,TGTGCCAGCAGCTTAGTTGGCTACCAGGGTAATGAAAAACTGTTTTTT,CASSLVGYQGNEKLFF
.,TRBV19,TRBD2,TRBJ2-1,15,TGTGCCAGTAGAAGGACTAGCGGAGTAGGGAATGAGCAGTTCTTC,CASRRTSGVGNEQFF
.,TRBV7-6,TRBD1,TRBJ1-4,18,TGTGCCAGCAGCCGCACCGGGACAGGGGTTTCAACTAATGAAAAACTGTTTTTT,CASSRTGTGVSTNEKLFF
.,TRBV27,TRBD1,TRBJ1-5,14,TGTGCCAGCAGCCGACACCTACAGGGGCAGCCCCAGCATTTT,CASSRHLQGQPQHF
.,TRBV5-1,.,TRBJ2-6,17,TGCGCCAGCCTTCGGGAAGGGGGTGACTCTGGGGCCAACGTCCTGACTTTC,CASLREGGDSGANVLTF
.,TRBV6-1,TRBD2,TRBJ2-7,15,TGTGCCAGCAGTCCTGACCTAGCGGGAGGCAGCGAGCAGTACTTC,CASSPDLAGGSEQYF
.,TRBV11-2,.,TRBJ2-2,14,TGTGCCAGCAGCTTACGGGGGAACACCGGGGAGCTGTTTTTT,CASSLRGNTGELFF
.,TRBV6-1,TRBD1,TRBJ2-2,16,TGTGCCAGCAGTGAAGCTCCAACAGGGGGCAACGGGGAGCTGTTTTTT,CASSEAPTGGNGELFF
.,TRBV6-1,TRBD2,TRBJ2-7,13,TGTGCCAGCAGGCCCGGGGGGGCAAGGGAGCAGTACTTC,CASRPGGAREQYF
.,TRBV7-2,TRBD1,TRBJ1-1,16,TGTGCCAGCAGCTCGTACTGGACAGGGGGTAGGGCTGAAGCTTTCTTT,CASSSYWTGGRAEAFF
.,TRBV9,.,TRBJ2-1,14,TGTGCCAGCAGCGTAGGTCCACCGGGGCAGGAGCAGTTCTTC,CASSVGPPGQEQFF
.,TRBV4-3,TRBD2,TRBJ2-2,18,TGCGCCAGCAGCCAAGTACTAGCGGGAGTCGGGGACACCGGGGAGCTGTTTTTT,CASSQVLAGVGDTGELFF
.,TRBV7-7,TRBD2,TRBJ2-7,17,TGTGCTAGCACCCCATTACTGGCGGGAGGAGCGGTGGACGAGCAGTACTTC,CASTPLLAGGAVDEQYF
.,TRBV2,TRBD1,TRBJ2-7,13,TGTGCCAGCAGTGCGGGACAGTCCTACGAGCAGTACTTC,CASSAGQSYEQYF
.,TRBV7-6,TRBD1,TRBJ1-5,15,TGTGCCAGCAGCATGGGACAGGGTGACAATCAGCCCCAGCATTTT,CASSMGQGDNQPQHF
.,TRBV5-1,.,TRBJ2-5,16,TGCGCCAGCAGCTTGGCCGGTGGGGGTGGACAAGAGACCCAGTACTTC,CASSLAGGGGQETQYF